The 22 T cell receptor beta chains below were found in one sample sequenced in a study of Graves' ophthalmopathy and Graves' hyperthyroidism. Beta-chain TCR CDR3 regions were amplified from RNA transcripts. First-round RT-PCR with HTBI primers preceded a second-round multiplex PCR. TCRdb reanalysed the multiplex PCR reads using MiXCR and keeps one entry per CDR3 protein. The sample includes 500,000 to 700,000 distinct CDR3 sequences, 39% seen only once; the top ten take about 4%. The material sequenced was peripheral blood or thyroid tissue (not recorded which). The receptors were gathered from an adult man with Graves' hyperthyroidism.

This clonotype was seen more than once but under ten times. V and J are TRBV29-1 and TRBJ2-7, with 8 bases identical to TRBD1. Germline V CDR1 and CDR2: SQVTM, ANQGSEA. The V segment lost 8 bases and the J segment 4 bases; nucleotides outside the gene matches: 10. The CDR3 runs to 13 residues. CDR3 sequence (DNA): TGCAGCACCCGCGGACAGGGAGGATACGAGCAGTACTTC. Translation gives CSTRGQGGYEQYF.

The chain uses TRBV2 and TRBJ2-7, with D perhaps TRBD2 (6 bases). Germline CDR1 reads SNHLY; CDR2 reads FYNNEI. This CDR3 has 14 amino acids. The ends were cut back, 11 bases at V and 2 bases at J, with 19 bases in the middle. CDR3 sequence: CAGSLSGRTYEQYF. In DNA form, the CDR3 reads TGTGCCGGGTCTTTGAGTGGGAGGACCTACGAGCAGTACTTC.

Worth noting for this clonotype: This clone may be a read error of a much larger clone one base away. The conserved final phenylalanine or tryptophan is absent from the CDR3, which likely points to a read error. The V and J genes are TRBV7-6 and TRBJ1-1; weak D call: TRBD1 (5 bases). The CDR3 runs to 14 residues. Per the germline V gene, CDR1 is SGHVS and CDR2 is FNYEAQ. Deletions cut 5 bases from V and 0 bases from J, with 10 bases between. Here the CDR3 reads CASSRDGLNTEAFL. In nucleotides, the CDR3 is TGTGCCAGCAGCAGGGACGGATTGAACACTGAAGCTTTCCTT.

This clonotype came up many times. In DNA, the CDR3 is TGCAGCGTTGAGACCCTCCGATCAGGGGGCTTTGGCTACACCTTC. It is translated as CSVETLRSGGFGYTF. V usage is TRBV29-1 and J usage is TRBJ1-2; 8 bases line up with TRBD1. Trimming took 3 bases from V and 7 from J; bases not matched to a gene: 13. CDR1 is SQVTM, CDR2 ANQGSEA, per germline. This CDR3 region has 15 residues.

The chain recombines TRBV29-1 with TRBJ1-6; D call uncertain. V dropped 8 bases and J dropped 10 bases, with 9 bases sitting between them. The CDR3 runs to 10 residues. Germline CDR1 SQVTM, CDR2 ANQGSEA. This chain's CDR3 is CSSTGSPLHF. CDR3 nucleotide sequence: TGCAGCTCCACGGGCTCACCCCTCCACTTT.

V is TRBV2 and J is TRBJ2-5; tentatively, D is TRBD1 (6 bases). Trimming shortened V by 6 bases and J by 0 bases, and 11 bases separated the two germline ends. The CDR3 has 14 residues. Germline lookup yields CDR1 SNHLY and CDR2 FYNNEI. CDR3 bases: TGTGCCAGCAGGTCCGGGACATACCAAGAGACCCAGTACTTC. This translates into CASRSGTYQETQYF.

A single count supports this clonotype. This chain links TRBV7-2 with TRBJ1-2, with D perhaps TRBD1 (5 bases). The ends were cut back, 5 bases at V and 3 bases at J, with 19 bases in the middle. The CDR3 runs to 16 residues. CDR1 and CDR2 from the germline V gene are SGHTA and FQGNSA. CDR3 loop: CASSRDLWGGYYGYTF. The CDR3 nucleotides are TGTGCCAGCAGCCGAGATCTATGGGGCGGATACTATGGCTACACCTTC. The whole variable domain, remainder taken from reference TRBV7-2 and TRBJ1-2, is GAGVSQSPSNKVTEKGKDVELRCDPISGHTALYWYRQSLGQGLEFLIYFQGNSAPDKSGLPSDRFSAERTGGSVSTLTIQRTQQEDSAVYLCASSRDLWGGYYGYTFGSGTRLTVV.

This chain uses TRBV7-2 with TRBJ1-1; D is ambiguous. Between the trimmed V and J ends, which lost 2 bases and 10 bases, there was a span of 14 bases. Germline CDR1 is SGHTA and CDR2 is FQGNSA. The CDR3 is 13 amino acids. CDR3 nucleotides: TGTGCCAGCAGCTTAAAGGGAAGTGTCAGAGCTTTCTTT. It is translated as CASSLKGSVRAFF.

This clonotype was seen a few times. The chain recombines TRBV7-8 with TRBJ2-3; TRBD2 aligns across 7 bases. Germline V gene sequence: CDR1 SGHVS, CDR2 FQNEAQ. This CDR3 contains 16 residues. The V segment lost 6 bases and the J segment 2 bases; nucleotides outside the gene matches: 11. The CDR3 region is CASRTFAGLNTDTQYF. Here the CDR3 DNA reads TGTGCCAGCAGGACCTTCGCGGGACTAAACACAGATACGCAGTATTTT.

This clonotype was counted many times. This sequence joins TRBV7-6 and TRBJ2-5; 9 nucleotides match TRBD1. Looked up from germline, CDR1 is SGHVS and CDR2 is FNYEAQ. The CDR3 runs to 14 residues. V was pared by 5 bases and J by 5 bases, with 6 bases of the junction left unmatched. CDR3: CASSEQGARETQYF. In DNA form, the CDR3 reads TGTGCCAGCAGCGAACAGGGGGCGCGGGAGACCCAGTACTTC.

The chain combines TRBV29-1 with TRBJ1-1; D may be TRBD1 (6 bases). This CDR3 spans 13 amino acids. Germline V CDR1 and CDR2: SQVTM, ANQGSEA. The CDR3: CRDGGQLNTEAFF. CDR3 DNA sequence: TGCAGAGATGGAGGACAGCTAAACACTGAAGCTTTCTTT.

On this clonotype: A read error is likely, as this CDR3 ends without the conserved phenylalanine or tryptophan. The DNA is left out, because the CDR3 cannot be placed on it with certainty; the CDR3 is given as TCRdb lists it. The gene calls are TRBV29-1 and TRBJ1-2. CDR1 and CDR2 from the germline V gene are SQVTM and ANQGSEA. The CDR3 extends over 11 residues, inclusive of both ends. CDR3 sequence reads: CSVEEGSGLSY.

The V gene is TRBV27, the J gene TRBJ1-1; 7 nucleotides line up with TRBD1. CDR3 length: 16 residues. Losses at the gene ends were 0 bases for V and 5 bases for J; bases not matched to a gene: 9. Germline assignment: CDR1 MNHEY and CDR2 SMNVEV (reference sequence). The CDR3 loop is CASSLSTGFGQTEAFF. CDR3 sequence (DNA): TGTGCCAGCAGTTTATCGACAGGGTTCGGGCAAACTGAAGCTTTCTTT.

The chain recombines TRBV12-3 or TRBV12-4 with TRBJ2-7; tentative D call: TRBD1 (6 bases). This CDR3 region has 12 residues. V was trimmed by 6 bases and J by 7 bases, leaving 13 bases between them. The CDR3 region has the DNA TGTGCCAGCAGGGAACAGGGCCGGGAGCAGTACTTC. This gives the protein CASREQGREQYF.

The chain joins TRBV29-1 to TRBJ1-1; tentatively, D is TRBD1 (5 bases). V was clipped by 8 bases and J by 4 bases, with 14 bases between them. CDR1 is SQVTM, CDR2 ANQGSEA, per germline. The CDR3 contains 12 residues. CDR3 in DNA: TGCAGCAGTTTAAGGGGAGGCACTGAAGCTTTCTTT. Translating it yields CSSLRGGTEAFF.

The table lists this clonotype with many counts. This sequence joins TRBV6-4 and TRBJ1-6, with a weak D call TRBD1 (5 bases). Trimming pared 5 bases from V and 8 bases from J, leaving 16 bases between. From germline, CDR1 is MRHNA and CDR2 SNTAGT. The CDR3 is 15 residues long. The CDR3 DNA follows: TGTGCCAGCAGTATCAACCAGGGACCCGATTCACCCCTCCACTTT. Protein: CASSINQGPDSPLHF.

This clonotype was recorded a few times. CDR3 bases: TGCGCCAGCAGCGGGGGCGGGGGGCTTAACACTGAAGCTTTCTTT. It specifies CASSGGGGLNTEAFF. The V gene is TRBV5-1, the J gene TRBJ1-1, with D maybe TRBD1 (6 bases). Germline values: CDR1 SGHRS, CDR2 YFSETQ. The CDR3 is 15 amino acids. The V end was cut by 4 bases, the J end by 2 bases, with 15 bases between.

Here the CDR3 reads CASSLDVDYNEQFF. CDR3 nucleotide sequence: TGTGCCAGCAGCTTGGATGTAGACTACAATGAGCAGTTCTTC. The rearrangement links TRBV5-6 to TRBJ2-1; D is uncertain. Germline CDR1 and CDR2: SGHDT and YYEEEE. The CDR3 is 14 residues long. Between the trimmed V and J ends, which lost 0 bases and 3 bases, there was a span of 7 bases.

The chain combines TRBV7-9 with TRBJ2-7; perhaps TRBD1 as D (5 bases). V lost 3 bases and J lost 5, with 11 bases in between. Germline CDR1 and CDR2: SEHNR and FQNEAQ (reference sequence). This CDR3 is 13 amino acids long. CDR3 loop: CASSFGRENEQYF. CDR3 DNA sequence: TGTGCCAGCAGCTTTGGCAGGGAAAACGAGCAGTACTTC.

This clonotype has at least ten counts. The chain couples TRBV20-1 to TRBJ2-5; no reliable D call. The V gene lost 2 bases and the J gene lost 4 bases, with 5 bases spanning the gap. Germline values: CDR1 DFQATT, CDR2 SNEGSKA (reference sequence). There are 11 residues in the CDR3. CDR3 amino acids: CSARLRETQYF. The CDR3 coding sequence is TGCAGTGCTAGACTCCGAGAGACCCAGTACTTC.

J is TRBJ1-6 and V is TRBV12-3 or TRBV12-4; TRBD1 matches at 7 bases. The CDR3 contains 18 residues. With 6 bases clipped from V and 3 bases from J, the junction kept 14 bases outside the gene matches. The CDR3 protein is CASSPGTVQPNYNSPLHF. The CDR3 DNA reads as TGTGCCAGCAGCCCCGGGACAGTCCAACCTAACTATAATTCACCCCTCCACTTT.

On this clonotype: No conserved phenylalanine or tryptophan is present at the end of the CDR3, so a read error is the likely explanation. V gene TRBV11-2 combines with J gene TRBJ1-2, with TRBD1 as a possible D gene (5 bases). The CDR3 runs 13 residues. V was trimmed by 5 bases and J by 4 bases, leaving 11 bases between them. Germline values: CDR1 SGHAT, CDR2 FQNNGV. The CDR3: CASSPGTLYGYTL. In nucleotides, the CDR3 is TGTGCCAGCAGCCCAGGGACCCTCTATGGCTACACCCTC.